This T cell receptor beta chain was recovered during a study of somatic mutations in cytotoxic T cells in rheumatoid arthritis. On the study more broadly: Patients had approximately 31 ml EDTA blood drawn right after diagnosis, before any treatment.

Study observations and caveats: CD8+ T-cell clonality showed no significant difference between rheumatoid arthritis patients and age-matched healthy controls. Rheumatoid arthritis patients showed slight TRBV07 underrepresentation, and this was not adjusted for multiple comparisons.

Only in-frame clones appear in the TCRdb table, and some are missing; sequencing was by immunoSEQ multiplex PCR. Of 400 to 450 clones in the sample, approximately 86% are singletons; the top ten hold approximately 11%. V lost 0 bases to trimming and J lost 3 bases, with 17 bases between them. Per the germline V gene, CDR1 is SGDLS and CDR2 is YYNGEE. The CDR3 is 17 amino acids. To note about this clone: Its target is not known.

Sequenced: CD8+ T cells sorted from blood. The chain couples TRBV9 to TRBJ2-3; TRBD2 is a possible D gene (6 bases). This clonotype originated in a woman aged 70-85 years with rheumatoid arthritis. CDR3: CASSVEGGAGSTDTQYF. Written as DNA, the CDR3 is TGTGCCAGCAGCGTAGAGGGCGGGGCCGGGAGTACAGATACGCAGTATTTT.